Sequencing of this TCR beta chain was carried out in a study of blood T cell repertoires in COVID-19. Study details: PBMCs, B-cell-depleted T cells, or T cells provided the cDNA or gDNA that made up the material.

In the original workflow: Amplification of reference gene primers was used by the study to estimate nucleated cell counts. The assay was immunoSEQ multiplex PCR, and TCRdb's table has in-frame clones only and misses some. That table supplies the V and J calls and clone size; D and trimming were determined from the DNA. The data hold some 450,000 clones, with 70% to 90% observed a single time. The CDR3 covers 13 residues. Germline values: CDR1 MNHEY, CDR2 SVGAGI. The V end lost 4 bases, the J end lost 4 bases, and 11 bases lay between the germline ends. Seattle participants joined during active infection and were tracked over time.

The V gene is TRBV6-5, the J gene TRBJ2-7; tentatively, D is TRBD1 (5 bases). This sequence originates from a woman in her fifties or sixties with COVID-19, enrolled during active disease. The sequencing input was peripheral blood. The CDR3 is CASSLKGSYEQYF. The DNA of the CDR3 is TGTGCCAGCAGTTTAAAGGGGTCGTACGAGCAGTACTTC.